This T cell receptor (beta chain) was captured by sequencing in a study of regulatory T cells in long-lasting Graves disease. V lost 0 bases to trimming and J lost 9 bases, with 14 bases between them. The CDR3 extends over 14 amino acids. CDR1 is ENHRY and CDR2 is SYGVKD in the germline V gene. This clonotype was counted ten times or more. Specified time point: newly diagnosed GD, antithyroid drugs for less than 3 months. PBMCs provided the RNA from which the TCR library was made. The TCR beta library used iRepertoire HTBI primers with Arm-PCR amplification of CDR3. TCRdb re-analysed the multiplex PCR reads in MiXCR, keeping a single row per CDR3 protein. This sample has more than 300,000 distinct CDR3 sequences, with about a sixth found just once. These sequences were also reported in another study, on T cells in Graves' hyperthyroidism and ophthalmopathy. According to that study: A patient was excluded if there was uncontrolled infection, other autoimmune disease, pregnancy or lactation.

The chain carries TRBV10-3 and TRBJ1-1; possible D gene TRBD1, 6 bases. Specimen: peripheral blood mononuclear cells (PBMCs), collected at new diagnosis, from a patient treated with antithyroid drugs. This sequence was found in a woman aged 18-35 years with Graves disease. The CDR3 coding sequence is TGTGCCATCAGTGAGTCGACCGGGACAACTAAAGCTTTCTTT. It translates to CAISESTGTTKAFF.